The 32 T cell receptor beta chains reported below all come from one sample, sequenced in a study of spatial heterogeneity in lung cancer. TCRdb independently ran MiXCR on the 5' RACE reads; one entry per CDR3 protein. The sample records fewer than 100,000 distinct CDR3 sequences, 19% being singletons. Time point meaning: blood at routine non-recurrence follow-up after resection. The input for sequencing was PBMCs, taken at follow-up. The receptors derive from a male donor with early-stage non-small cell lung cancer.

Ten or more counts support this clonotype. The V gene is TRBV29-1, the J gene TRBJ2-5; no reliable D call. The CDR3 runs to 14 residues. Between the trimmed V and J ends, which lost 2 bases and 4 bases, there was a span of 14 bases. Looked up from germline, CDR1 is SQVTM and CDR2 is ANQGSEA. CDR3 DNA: TGCAGCGTTGAAAAACGTGGGGAAGGAGAGACCCAGTACTTC. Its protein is CSVEKRGEGETQYF.

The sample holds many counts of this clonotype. This chain's CDR3 is CATSDLRGYGYTF. The DNA of the CDR3 is TGTGCCACCAGTGATTTGAGGGGATATGGCTACACCTTC. The V and J genes are TRBV24-1 and TRBJ1-2, with D maybe TRBD1 (5 bases). Germline V gene sequence: CDR1 KGHDR, CDR2 SFDVKD. V was pared by 0 bases and J by 5 bases, with 6 bases between. The CDR3 extends over 13 amino acids.

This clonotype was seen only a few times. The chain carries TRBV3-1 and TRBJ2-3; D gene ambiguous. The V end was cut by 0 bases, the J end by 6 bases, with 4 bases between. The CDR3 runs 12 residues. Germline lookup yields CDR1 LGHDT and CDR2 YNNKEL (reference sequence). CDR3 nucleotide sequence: TGTGCCAGCAGCCAAGAGGGCGATACGCAGTATTTT. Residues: CASSQEGDTQYF.

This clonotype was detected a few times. The DNA of the CDR3 is TGTGCCAGCAGCCAGATCGACAGGCACCAAGAGACCCAGTACTTC. This codes for CASSQIDRHQETQYF. The rearrangement uses TRBV7-2 and TRBJ2-5; D may be TRBD1 (6 bases). The germline V and J ends were trimmed by 5 bases and 0 bases, with 13 bases remaining between them. CDR1 and CDR2 (germline): SGHTA, FQGNSA. The CDR3 is 15 amino acids.

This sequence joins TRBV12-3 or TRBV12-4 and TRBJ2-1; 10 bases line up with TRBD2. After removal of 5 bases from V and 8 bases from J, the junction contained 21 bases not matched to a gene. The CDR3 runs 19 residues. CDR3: CASSRRLNSGGAAGYEQFF. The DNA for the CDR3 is TGTGCCAGCAGTCGTCGACTGAACAGCGGGGGGGCAGCCGGTTATGAGCAGTTCTTC.

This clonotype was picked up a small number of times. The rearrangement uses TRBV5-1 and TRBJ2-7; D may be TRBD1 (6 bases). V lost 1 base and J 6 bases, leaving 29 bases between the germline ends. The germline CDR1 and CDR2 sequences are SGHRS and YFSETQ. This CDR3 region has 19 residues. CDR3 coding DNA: TGCGCCAGCAGCTTGTTCCGACAGGAGTATAACCCCCGTTGGGGCGAGCAGTACGTC. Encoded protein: CASSLFRQEYNPRWGEQYV.

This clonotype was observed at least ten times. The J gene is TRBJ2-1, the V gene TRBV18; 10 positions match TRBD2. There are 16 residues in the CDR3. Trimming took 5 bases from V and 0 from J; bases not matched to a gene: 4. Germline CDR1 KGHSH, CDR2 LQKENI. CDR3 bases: TGTGCCAGCTCATCACTAGCGGGAAGCTCCTACAATGAGCAGTTCTTC. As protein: CASSSLAGSSYNEQFF.

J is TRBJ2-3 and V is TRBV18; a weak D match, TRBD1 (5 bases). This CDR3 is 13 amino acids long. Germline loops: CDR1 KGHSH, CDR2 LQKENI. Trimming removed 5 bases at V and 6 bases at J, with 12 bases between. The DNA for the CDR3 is TGTGCCAGCTCAGCGACAGAAGGGGATACGCAGTATTTT. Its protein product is CASSATEGDTQYF.

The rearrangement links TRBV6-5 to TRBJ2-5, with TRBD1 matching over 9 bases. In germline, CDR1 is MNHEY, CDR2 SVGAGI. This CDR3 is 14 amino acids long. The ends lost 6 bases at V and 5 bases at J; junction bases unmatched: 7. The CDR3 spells CASRPNRGPETQYF. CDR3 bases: TGTGCCAGCAGACCGAACAGGGGGCCGGAGACCCAGTACTTC.

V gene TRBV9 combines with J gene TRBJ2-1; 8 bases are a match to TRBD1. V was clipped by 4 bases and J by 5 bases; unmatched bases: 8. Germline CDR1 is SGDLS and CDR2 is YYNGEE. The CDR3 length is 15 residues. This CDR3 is CASSLSGDRNNEQFF. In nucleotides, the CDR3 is TGTGCCAGCAGCCTATCGGGGGACAGGAACAATGAGCAGTTCTTC.

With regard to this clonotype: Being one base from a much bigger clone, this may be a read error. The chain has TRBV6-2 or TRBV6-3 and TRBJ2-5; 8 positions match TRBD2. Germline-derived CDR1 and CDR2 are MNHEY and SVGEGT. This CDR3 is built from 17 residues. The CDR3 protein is CVSRPTGRLAGRETQYF. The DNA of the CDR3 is TGTGTCAGCAGACCCACAGGGAGGTTAGCGGGGAGGGAGACCCAGTACTTC.

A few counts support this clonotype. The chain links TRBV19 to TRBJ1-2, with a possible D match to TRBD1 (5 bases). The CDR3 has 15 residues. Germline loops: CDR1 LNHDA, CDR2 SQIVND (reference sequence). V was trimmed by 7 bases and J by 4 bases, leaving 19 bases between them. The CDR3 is CASTPLAGVGYGYTF. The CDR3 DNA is TGTGCCAGTACCCCCCTGGCGGGGGTAGGCTATGGCTACACCTTC.

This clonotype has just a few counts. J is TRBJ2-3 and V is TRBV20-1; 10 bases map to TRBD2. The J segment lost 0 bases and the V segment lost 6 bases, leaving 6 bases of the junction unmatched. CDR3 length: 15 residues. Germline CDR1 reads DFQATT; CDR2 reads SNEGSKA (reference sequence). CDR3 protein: CSAASGSSSTDTQYF. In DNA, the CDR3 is TGCAGTGCGGCTAGCGGGAGCTCTAGCACAGATACGCAGTATTTT.

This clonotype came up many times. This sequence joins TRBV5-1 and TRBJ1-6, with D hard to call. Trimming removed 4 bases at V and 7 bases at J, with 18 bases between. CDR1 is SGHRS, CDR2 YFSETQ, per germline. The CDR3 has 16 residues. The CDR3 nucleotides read TGCGCCAGCAGCCTAGGGAGGACCGACTACAATTCACCCCTCCACTTT. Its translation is CASSLGRTDYNSPLHF.

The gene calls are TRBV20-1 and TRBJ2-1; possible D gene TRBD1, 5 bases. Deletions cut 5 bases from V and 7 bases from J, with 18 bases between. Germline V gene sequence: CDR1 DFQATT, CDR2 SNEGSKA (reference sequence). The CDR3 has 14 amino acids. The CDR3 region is CSADSRVGSNEQFF. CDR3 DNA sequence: TGCAGTGCTGACAGCAGGGTTGGCTCGAATGAGCAGTTCTTC.

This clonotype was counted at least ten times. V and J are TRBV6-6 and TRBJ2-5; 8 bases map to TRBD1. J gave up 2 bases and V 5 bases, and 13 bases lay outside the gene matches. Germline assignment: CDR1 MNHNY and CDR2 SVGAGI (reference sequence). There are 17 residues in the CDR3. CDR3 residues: CASSARGRGTLQETQYF. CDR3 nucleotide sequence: TGTGCCAGCAGTGCCAGGGGGCGCGGAACGTTACAAGAGACCCAGTACTTC.

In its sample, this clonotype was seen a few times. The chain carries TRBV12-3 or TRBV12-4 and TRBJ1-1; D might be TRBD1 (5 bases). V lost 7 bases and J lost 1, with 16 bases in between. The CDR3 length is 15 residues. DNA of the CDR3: TGTGCCAGCACACTCGCTATGGGGGGGAACACTGAAGCTTTCTTT. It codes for CASTLAMGGNTEAFF.

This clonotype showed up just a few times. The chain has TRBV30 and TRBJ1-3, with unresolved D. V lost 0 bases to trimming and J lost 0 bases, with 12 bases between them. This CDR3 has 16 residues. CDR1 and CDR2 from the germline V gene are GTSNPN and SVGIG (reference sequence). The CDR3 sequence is CAWSVGLLISGNTIYF. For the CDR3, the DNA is TGTGCCTGGAGTGTGGGCCTCTTGATCTCTGGAAACACCATATATTTT.

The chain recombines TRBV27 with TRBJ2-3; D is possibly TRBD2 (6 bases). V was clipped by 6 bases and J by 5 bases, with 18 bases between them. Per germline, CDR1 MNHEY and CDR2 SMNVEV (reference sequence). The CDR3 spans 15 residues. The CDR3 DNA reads TGTGCCAGCAGCTCTTGGGGGGAGGTGAGAGATACGCAGTATTTT. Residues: CASSSWGEVRDTQYF.

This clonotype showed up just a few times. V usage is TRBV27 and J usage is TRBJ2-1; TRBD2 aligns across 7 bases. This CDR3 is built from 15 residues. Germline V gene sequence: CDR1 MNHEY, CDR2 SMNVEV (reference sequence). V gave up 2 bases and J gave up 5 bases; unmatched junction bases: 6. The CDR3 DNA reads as TGTGCCAGCAGTTTAGAGGGACTATCGAACAATGAGCAGTTCTTC. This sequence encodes CASSLEGLSNNEQFF.

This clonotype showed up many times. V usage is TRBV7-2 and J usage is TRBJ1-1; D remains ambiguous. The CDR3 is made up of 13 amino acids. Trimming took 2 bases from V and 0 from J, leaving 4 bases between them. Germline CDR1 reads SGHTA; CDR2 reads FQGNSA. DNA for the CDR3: TGTGCCAGCAGCTTAAGCGTGAACACTGAAGCTTTCTTT. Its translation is CASSLSVNTEAFF.

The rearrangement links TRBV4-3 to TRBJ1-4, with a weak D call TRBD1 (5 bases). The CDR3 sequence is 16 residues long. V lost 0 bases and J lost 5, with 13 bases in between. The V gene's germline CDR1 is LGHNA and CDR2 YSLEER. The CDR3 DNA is TGCGCCAGCAGCCAAGATAGTGGGGGTTTGAATGAAAAACTGTTTTTT. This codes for CASSQDSGGLNEKLFF.

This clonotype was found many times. CDR3 sequence reads: CASSRGQPVQETQYF. The DNA of the CDR3 is TGTGCCAGCAGCCGGGGACAGCCCGTACAAGAGACCCAGTACTTC. The rearrangement joins TRBV7-8 to TRBJ2-5; the match to TRBD1 covers 7 bases. Germline V gene sequence: CDR1 SGHVS, CDR2 FQNEAQ. CDR3 length: 15 residues. V dropped 5 bases and J dropped 2; count of bases not matched to a gene: 8.

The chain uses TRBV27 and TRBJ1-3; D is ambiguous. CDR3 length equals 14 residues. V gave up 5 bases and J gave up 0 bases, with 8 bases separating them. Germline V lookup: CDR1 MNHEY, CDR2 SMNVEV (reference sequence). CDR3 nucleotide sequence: TGTGCCAGCAGTACTAGGTCCTCTGGAAACACCATATATTTT. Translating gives CASSTRSSGNTIYF.

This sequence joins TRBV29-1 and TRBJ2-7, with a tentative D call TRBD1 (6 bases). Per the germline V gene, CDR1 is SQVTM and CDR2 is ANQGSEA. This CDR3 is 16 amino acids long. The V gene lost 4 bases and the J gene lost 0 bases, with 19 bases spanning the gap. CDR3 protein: CSVGFGTHGLSYEQYF. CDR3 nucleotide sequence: TGCAGCGTTGGTTTCGGGACACACGGTCTCTCCTACGAGCAGTACTTC.

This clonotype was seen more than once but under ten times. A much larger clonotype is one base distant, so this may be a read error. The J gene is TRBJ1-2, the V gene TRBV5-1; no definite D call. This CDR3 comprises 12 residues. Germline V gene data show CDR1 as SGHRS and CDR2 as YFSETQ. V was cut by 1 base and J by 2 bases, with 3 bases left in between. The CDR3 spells CASSLFNYGYTF. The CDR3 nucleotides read TGCGCCAGCAGCTTGTTCAACTATGGCTACACCTTC.

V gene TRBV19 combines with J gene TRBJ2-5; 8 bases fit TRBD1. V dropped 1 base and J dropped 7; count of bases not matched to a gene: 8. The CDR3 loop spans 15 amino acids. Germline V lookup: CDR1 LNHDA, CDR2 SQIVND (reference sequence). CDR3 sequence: CASSIGGRGRRTQYF. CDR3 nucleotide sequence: TGTGCCAGTAGTATAGGAGGCAGGGGGCGCCGGACCCAGTACTTC.

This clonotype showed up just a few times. Here the CDR3 DNA reads TGTGCCATCAGGGCCGGACAGGGGGACCTAAAAAATGAAAAACTGTTTTTT. Residues: CAIRAGQGDLKNEKLFF. The chain recombines TRBV10-3 with TRBJ1-4; 10 bases line up with TRBD1. Trimming cost V 6 bases and J 5 bases; bases outside gene matches: 12. The CDR3 runs 17 residues. CDR1 is ENHRY, CDR2 SYGVKD, per germline.

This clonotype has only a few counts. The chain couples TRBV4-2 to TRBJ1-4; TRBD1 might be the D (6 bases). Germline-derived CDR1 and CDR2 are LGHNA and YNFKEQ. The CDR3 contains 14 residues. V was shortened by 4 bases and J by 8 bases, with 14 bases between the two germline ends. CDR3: CASSLTGLREKLFF. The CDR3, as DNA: TGTGCCAGCAGCCTAACAGGGTTACGGGAAAAACTGTTTTTT.

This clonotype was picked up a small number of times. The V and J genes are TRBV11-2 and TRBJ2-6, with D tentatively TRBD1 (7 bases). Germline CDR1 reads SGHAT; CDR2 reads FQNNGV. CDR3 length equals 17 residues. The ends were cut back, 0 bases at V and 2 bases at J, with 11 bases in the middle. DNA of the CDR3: TGTGCCAGCAGCTTAGATTCCAGGGGGGCTGGGGCCAACGTCCTGACTTTC. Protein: CASSLDSRGAGANVLTF.

CDR3 residues: CAIKVTSGSIRTGELFF. CDR3 DNA: TGTGCCATCAAAGTTACTAGCGGGAGTATACGGACCGGGGAGCTGTTTTTT. The chain uses TRBV6-2 or TRBV6-3 and TRBJ2-2; 11 nucleotides align to TRBD2. Germline V gives CDR1 MNHEY, CDR2 SVGEGT. J gave up 5 bases and V 10 bases, and 15 bases lay outside the gene matches. This CDR3 comprises 17 residues.

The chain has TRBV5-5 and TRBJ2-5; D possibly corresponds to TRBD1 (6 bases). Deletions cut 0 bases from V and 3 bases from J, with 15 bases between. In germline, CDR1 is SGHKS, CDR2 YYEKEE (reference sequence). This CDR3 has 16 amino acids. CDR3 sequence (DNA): TGTGCCAGCAGCTTGGGATTGGGGGCCAACGAAGAGACCCAGTACTTC. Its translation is CASSLGLGANEETQYF.